Following are 13 T cell receptor beta chains from one sample sequenced in a study of control samples from healthy donors and cancer patients. The method was immunoSEQ multiplex PCR; TCRdb's version includes in-frame clones alone and lacks a portion of them. This sample's table has roughly 190,000 clones. Material: blood. The source of these receptors is a woman aged 30 to 39 in good health.

The chain uses TRBV18 and TRBJ2-3; D tentatively reads TRBD1 or TRBD2 (5 bases each). The CDR3 has 15 residues. The V end lost 3 bases, the J end lost 5 bases, and 15 bases lay between the germline ends. The V gene's germline CDR1 is KGHSH and CDR2 LQKENI. The DNA of the CDR3 is TGTGCCAGCTCACCGGAGAAGGGGCGGGTAGATACGCAGTATTTT. It codes for CASSPEKGRVDTQYF.

The V call is TRBV28, the J call TRBJ1-5; 8 bases map to TRBD1. Germline V gene lookup returns CDR1 MDHEN and CDR2 SYDVKM. The CDR3 consists of 17 residues. The J segment lost 1 base and the V segment lost 5 bases, leaving 10 bases of the junction unmatched. CDR3 sequence: CASSPARGQGSNQPQHF. In DNA, the CDR3 is TGTGCCAGCAGTCCTGCCCGAGGACAGGGAAGCAATCAGCCCCAGCATTTT.

This chain uses TRBV6-5 with TRBJ1-1; the D is unclear. The CDR3 is 14 amino acids. V was trimmed by 6 bases and J by 11 bases, leaving 22 bases between them. The germline CDR1 and CDR2 sequences are MNHEY and SVGAGI. DNA for the CDR3: TGTGCCAGCAGGGACCCTACCTTTCAGGCTATCGCTTTCTTT. Encoded protein: CASRDPTFQAIAFF.

This chain uses TRBV4-1 with TRBJ1-5, with 7 nucleotides matching TRBD1. The junction had 7 bases not matched to a gene; V was cut back by 0 bases and J by 5 bases. This CDR3 has 16 amino acids. Germline assignment: CDR1 MGHRA and CDR2 YSYEKL. The CDR3 DNA reads TGCGCCAGCAGCCAAGATGGACAGGTCCCCCATCAGCCCCAGCATTTT. This translates into CASSQDGQVPHQPQHF.

Here the CDR3 DNA reads TGTGCCAGTAGGCTGGGGAGGGGGCGGGTCACTGAAGCTTTCTTT. This codes for CASRLGRGRVTEAFF. The rearrangement uses TRBV6-5 and TRBJ1-1; 7 bases agree with TRBD1. This CDR3 is built from 15 residues. From germline, CDR1 is MNHEY and CDR2 SVGAGI. The J segment lost 4 bases and the V segment lost 9 bases, leaving 14 bases of the junction unmatched.

This chain links TRBV7-2 with TRBJ2-1; no clear D. Trimming took 1 base from V and 6 from J, leaving 7 bases between them. The V gene's germline CDR1 is SGHTA and CDR2 FQGNSA. This CDR3 is built from 13 residues. CDR3 sequence reads: CASSLVSANEQFF. The CDR3 DNA reads as TGTGCCAGCAGCTTAGTTTCGGCCAATGAGCAGTTCTTC.

The chain combines TRBV18 with TRBJ1-2; D gene unclear. CDR1 KGHSH and CDR2 LQKENI come from the germline V gene. The CDR3 totals 12 residues. With 4 bases removed from V and 4 bases from J, the gap between germline ends came to 7 bases. The CDR3: CASSLDGYGYTF. The CDR3 DNA sequence: TGTGCCAGCTCACTGGACGGCTATGGCTACACCTTC.

The chain has TRBV28 and TRBJ2-7, with unresolved D. This CDR3 spans 12 amino acids. Germline V lookup: CDR1 MDHEN, CDR2 SYDVKM. The germline V and J ends were trimmed by 3 bases and 2 bases, with 5 bases remaining between them. CDR3 protein: CASSFGTYEQYF. For the CDR3, the DNA is TGTGCCAGCAGTTTTGGGACCTACGAGCAGTACTTC.

The chain is built from TRBV28 and TRBJ2-7; D could derive from TRBD1 or TRBD2 (5 bases each). Germline V gene lookup returns CDR1 MDHEN and CDR2 SYDVKM. CDR3 length equals 16 residues. Trimming stripped 4 bases from V and 4 bases from J, with 20 bases between. CDR3 nucleotides: TGTGCCAGCAGTTCCGGCTCAGGGAGTTTCCTTTACGAGCAGTACTTC. Amino acid sequence: CASSSGSGSFLYEQYF.

The chain recombines TRBV6-2 or TRBV6-3 with TRBJ2-1; the D gene is possibly TRBD1 (5 bases). CDR3 length equals 14 residues. V lost 3 bases to trimming and J lost 2 bases, with 8 bases between them. The germline CDR1 and CDR2 sequences are MNHEY and SVGEGT. CDR3 residues: CASSYGAPYNEQFF. The DNA of the CDR3 is TGTGCCAGCAGTTATGGGGCGCCCTACAATGAGCAGTTCTTC.

J is TRBJ1-3 and V is TRBV28, with a weak D call TRBD1 (6 bases). The CDR3 spans 17 residues. V shed 1 base and J shed 0 bases, with 13 bases lying between them. Germline assignment: CDR1 MDHEN and CDR2 SYDVKM. The CDR3 loop reads CASSLYRATHSGNTIYF. The DNA for the CDR3 is TGTGCCAGCAGTTTATACAGGGCGACTCACTCTGGAAACACCATATATTTT.

This chain uses TRBV28 with TRBJ1-2; 7 nucleotides line up with TRBD1. After removal of 7 bases from V and 1 base from J, the junction contained 12 bases not matched to a gene. This CDR3 region has 16 residues. CDR1 and CDR2 from the germline V gene are MDHEN and SYDVKM. CDR3 DNA sequence: TGTGCCAGCATCGGTTCAGGGGGTGCCCTTAACTATGGCTACACCTTC. This gives the protein CASIGSGGALNYGYTF.

The rearrangement uses TRBV30 and TRBJ2-5; possible D gene TRBD2, 7 bases. The CDR3 sequence is 15 residues long. V was trimmed by 2 bases and J by 0 bases, leaving 13 bases between them. CDR1 is GTSNPN, CDR2 SVGIG, per germline (reference sequence). CDR3 in amino acids: CAWSQGGGYQETQYF. The CDR3 DNA is TGTGCCTGGAGTCAAGGGGGAGGGTACCAAGAGACCCAGTACTTC.